This T cell receptor beta chain was sequenced during a study of OX40 agonist ivuxolimab in advanced cancers. Sequenced by immunoSEQ multiplex PCR; TCRdb stores in-frame clones only, minus some. The sample holds about 22,000 clones, about four fifths seen once. The CDR3 has 15 residues. Per germline, CDR1 LNHDA and CDR2 SQIVND (reference sequence). V lost 3 bases and J lost 6; bases outside the gene matches: 4. The V call is TRBV19, the J call TRBJ2-2, with 10 nucleotides matching TRBD1. This TCR derives from an adult with an advanced solid tumor such as melanoma, head and neck, liver or kidney cancer. The material was CD4+ or CD8+ T cells sorted from blood, obtained in a trial of the OX40 agonist ivuxolimab. The chain's CDR3 is CASSIGQGGAGELFF. DNA of the CDR3: TGTGCCAGTAGTATTGGACAGGGGGGCGCCGGGGAGCTGTTTTTT.